The subject of this entry is one T cell receptor (beta chain). The data derive from a study of blood T cell repertoires in COVID-19. Turning to the study itself: Material from acute and convalescent COVID-19 was sourced from the United States, Italy and Spain. Sources were T cells, B-cell-depleted T cells, or PBMCs; the material itself was cDNA or gDNA.

Original processing notes: Using reference gene primer amplification, nucleated cell counts were estimated. The repertoire was sequenced with immunoSEQ multiplex PCR; TCRdb's copy has only in-frame clones and lacks some. The V and J calls and the clone size are those of that table, but D and trimming were determined from the DNA. In the table there are nearly 350,000 clones, about 86% of which are singletons. Germline V gene lookup returns CDR1 SGHVS and CDR2 FNYEAQ. This CDR3 region has 17 residues. V shed 4 bases and J 7 bases; nucleotides not matched to a gene: 11. This sequence originates from a young man with active or convalescent COVID-19. The chain carries TRBV7-6 and TRBJ1-6; 9 bases fit TRBD1. Material for sequencing was peripheral blood. CDR3 residues: CASSSQPMTGGNSPLHF. CDR3 nucleotides: TGTGCCAGCAGCTCCCAACCAATGACAGGGGGAAATTCACCCCTCCACTTT. Complete variable domain (other parts from reference TRBV7-6 and TRBJ1-6): GAGVSQSPRYKVTKRGQDVALRCDPISGHVSLYWYRQALGQGPEFLTYFNYEAQQDKSGLPNDRFSAERPEGSISTLTIQRTEQRDSAMYRCASSSQPMTGGNSPLHFGNGTRLTVT.